One sample yielded the 20 T cell receptor beta chains listed below, sequenced in a study of Ad26.COV2.S vaccination and SARS-CoV-2 variants. The treatment is: 15 to 20 received Ad26.COV2.S at low or high dose, single or two shots; 5 received placebo; per-sample allocation not given. Day 63 after the first vaccine or placebo injection was the time point for sampling. The repertoire was sequenced with immunoSEQ multiplex PCR; TCRdb's copy has only in-frame clones and lacks some. In the table there are around 380,000 clones, 70% to 90% of which are singletons. The source was peripheral blood, collected in a trial of Ad26.COV2.S vaccine versus placebo. Every receptor here comes from a person between 18 and 60 years old who received the Ad26.COV2.S COVID-19 vaccine or a placebo.

This chain joins TRBV13 and TRBJ2-3; TRBD2 matches at 8 bases. The V gene's germline CDR1 is PRHDT and CDR2 FYEKMQ (reference sequence). V shed 4 bases and J 5 bases; nucleotides not matched to a gene: 5. The CDR3 runs 14 residues. CDR3 DNA: TGTGCCAGCAGCTCTACTAGCGGTTTAGATACGCAGTATTTT. Amino acids: CASSSTSGLDTQYF.

The CDR3 region is CASSQPGQGDYEQYF. For the CDR3, the DNA is TGTGCCAGCAGCCAACCCGGACAGGGAGACTACGAGCAGTACTTC. The V gene is TRBV7-9, the J gene TRBJ2-7, with TRBD1 matching 8 bases. The length of the CDR3 is 15 residues. Germline V gene lookup returns CDR1 SEHNR and CDR2 FQNEAQ (reference sequence). The J segment lost 3 bases and the V segment lost 5 bases, leaving 9 bases of the junction unmatched.

The chain uses TRBV14 and TRBJ1-1; 7 bases align to TRBD1. The CDR3 consists of 15 residues. CDR1 is SGHDN, CDR2 FVKESK, per germline. With V trimmed by 4 bases and J by 4 bases, 9 bases remained unmatched. The CDR3 DNA follows: TGTGCCAGCAGCCCGGTGAGGGGGCTGAGCACTGAAGCTTTCTTT. Protein sequence: CASSPVRGLSTEAFF.

This rearrangement joins TRBV6-2 or TRBV6-3 to TRBJ2-7; no definite D call. The CDR3 consists of 13 residues. V lost 4 bases, J lost 3 bases, and 10 bases lay in between. Germline assignment: CDR1 MNHEY and CDR2 SVGEGT. The CDR3 reads CASSWYTGYEQYF. The DNA of the CDR3 is TGTGCCAGCAGTTGGTATACTGGCTACGAGCAGTACTTC.

This chain connects TRBV6-5 to TRBJ2-7; 7 bases are a match to TRBD1. The V gene's germline CDR1 is MNHEY and CDR2 SVGAGI. The trim removed 6 bases at V and 6 bases at J, leaving 5 bases unmatched. This CDR3 is 12 amino acids long. The CDR3 sequence is CASSRTGAEQYF. The CDR3 nucleotides read TGTGCCAGCAGCCGAACAGGGGCCGAGCAGTACTTC.

This chain joins TRBV5-1 and TRBJ2-2; D is unresolved. This CDR3 spans 15 amino acids. The germline gives CDR1 SGHRS, CDR2 YFSETQ. The V end lost 4 bases, the J end lost 0 bases, and 10 bases lay between the germline ends. CDR3 sequence: CASSVSSANTGELFF. CDR3 coding DNA: TGCGCCAGCAGCGTGAGCTCTGCGAACACCGGGGAGCTGTTTTTT.

The chain combines TRBV9 with TRBJ1-2, with D possibly being TRBD1 (5 bases). The CDR3 is 13 residues long. CDR1 is SGDLS and CDR2 is YYNGEE in the germline V gene. V dropped 4 bases and J dropped 7 bases, with 14 bases sitting between them. CDR3 DNA: TGTGCCAGCAGCTCCAGGGTTCTGAGTGGCTACACCTTC. It codes for CASSSRVLSGYTF.

This sequence joins TRBV7-9 and TRBJ2-1; TRBD2 matches at 11 bases. Trimming cost V 5 bases and J 8 bases; bases outside gene matches: 8. The length of the CDR3 is 15 residues. Germline V lookup: CDR1 SEHNR, CDR2 FQNEAQ (reference sequence). The CDR3 coding sequence is TGTGCCAGCAGCATTAGCGGGGGGGCTTACTATGAGCAGTTCTTC. Its protein is CASSISGGAYYEQFF.

V is TRBV6-6 and J is TRBJ2-5; D is ambiguous. The CDR3 totals 12 residues. V lost 7 bases and J lost 3, with 9 bases in between. Germline V lookup: CDR1 MNHNY, CDR2 SVGAGI (reference sequence). CDR3 DNA: TGTGCCAGCATAGGGCAAGAAGAGACCCAGTACTTC. Amino acids: CASIGQEETQYF.

The chain carries TRBV6-1 and TRBJ2-5; D is perhaps TRBD1 or TRBD2 (6 bases each). The V and J ends lost 3 bases and 1 base respectively, with 15 bases between them. CDR1 and CDR2 from the germline V gene are MNHNS and SASEGT. This CDR3 comprises 16 residues. The CDR3, as DNA: TGTGCCAGCAGTGAGGGGGGCTCGCTCTTCCAAGAGACCCAGTACTTC. Residues: CASSEGGSLFQETQYF.

V is TRBV2 and J is TRBJ1-2; 7 nucleotides line up with TRBD1. The CDR3 has 15 residues. Unmatched junction bases numbered 12, after V lost 8 bases and J lost 3 bases. The germline V gene encodes CDR1 SNHLY and CDR2 FYNNEI. This CDR3 is CASVRDRRFHYGYTF. CDR3 nucleotide sequence: TGTGCCAGCGTCCGGGACAGACGCTTTCACTATGGCTACACCTTC.

The chain combines TRBV5-1 with TRBJ2-7; perhaps TRBD1 as D (6 bases). CDR1 is SGHRS, CDR2 YFSETQ, per germline. Trimming cost V 5 bases and J 1 base, with 13 bases left between them. The CDR3 contains 14 residues. DNA of the CDR3: TGCGCCAGCAGACAGACGGGACAATCCTACGAGCAGTACTTC. Its protein product is CASRQTGQSYEQYF. Filled out from reference TRBV5-1 and TRBJ2-7, the complete variable domain reads KAGVTQTPRYLIKTRGQQVTLSCSPISGHRSVSWYQQTPGQGLQFLFEYFSETQRNKGNFPGRFSGRQFSNSRSEMNVSTLELGDSALYLCASRQTGQSYEQYFGPGTRLTVT.

The CDR3 DNA reads as TGTGCCAGCGGAACCGGGGGGGCGGCGTCCTACGAGCAGTACTTC. Its translation is CASGTGGAASYEQYF. V is TRBV9 and J is TRBJ2-7; 8 bases fit TRBD2. V shed 7 bases, J shed 1 base, and the junction held 10 bases outside the gene matches. Per germline, CDR1 SGDLS and CDR2 YYNGEE. The CDR3 is 15 amino acids.

The CDR3 protein is CASSLSGGGYNEQFF. The CDR3 DNA is TGTGCCAGCAGTCTAAGCGGGGGGGGCTACAATGAGCAGTTCTTC. V is TRBV7-2 and J is TRBJ2-1, with 10 nucleotides matching TRBD2. J gave up 3 bases and V 6 bases, and 5 bases lay outside the gene matches. Germline-derived CDR1 and CDR2 are SGHTA and FQGNSA. The CDR3 is 15 residues long.

The rearrangement links TRBV11-2 to TRBJ1-3; D call uncertain. The ends were cut back, 4 bases at V and 1 base at J, with 5 bases in the middle. The germline V gene encodes CDR1 SGHAT and CDR2 FQNNGV. The CDR3 covers 13 residues. CDR3 in amino acids: CASSSISGNTIYF. The CDR3 DNA is TGTGCCAGCAGCTCGATTTCTGGAAACACCATATATTTT. The full variable domain, rest sourced from reference TRBV11-2 and TRBJ1-3, is EAGVAQSPRYKIIEKRQSVAFWCNPISGHATLYWYQQILGQGPKLLIQFQNNGVVDDSQLPKDRFSAERLKGVDSTLKIQPAKLEDSAVYLCASSSISGNTIYFGEGSWLTVV.

V usage is TRBV6-5 and J usage is TRBJ1-1; D may be TRBD1 (6 bases). V shed 6 bases and J shed 2 bases, with 13 bases lying between them. This CDR3 has 14 amino acids. In germline, CDR1 is MNHEY, CDR2 SVGAGI. CDR3 in amino acids: CASRFFRGNTEAFF. The CDR3 DNA reads as TGTGCCAGCAGATTCTTCAGGGGAAACACTGAAGCTTTCTTT.

The genes are TRBV6-5 and TRBJ1-1, with D unresolved. Trimming removed 7 bases at V and 4 bases at J, with 7 bases between. This CDR3 has 11 amino acids. From germline, CDR1 is MNHEY and CDR2 SVGAGI. The CDR3 here is CASNLSTEAFF. The CDR3 bases are TGTGCCAGCAACCTGAGCACTGAAGCTTTCTTT.

This chain uses TRBV5-5 with TRBJ1-6; TRBD1 aligns across 7 bases. V gave up 3 bases and J gave up 6 bases; unmatched junction bases: 6. The CDR3 consists of 15 residues. The germline CDR1 and CDR2 sequences are SGHKS and YYEKEE (reference sequence). The chain's CDR3 is CASSSGQVSNSPLHF. CDR3 nucleotides: TGTGCCAGCAGCTCTGGACAGGTTTCTAATTCACCCCTCCACTTT.

This clone has only one observation. The chain recombines TRBV19 with TRBJ1-5, with 12 bases aligning to TRBD1. Germline lookup yields CDR1 LNHDA and CDR2 SQIVND (reference sequence). The CDR3 is 15 amino acids. The V gene end was trimmed by 7 bases and the J gene end by 6 bases; junction bases not matched to a gene: 7. Written as DNA, the CDR3 is TGTGCCAGTAATTTGGGACAGGGGGCCGGTCAGCCCCAGCATTTT. Translating gives CASNLGQGAGQPQHF.

This clone was recorded once. The chain carries TRBV5-5 and TRBJ1-1, with a weak D call TRBD1 (5 bases). Trimming removed 1 base from V and 5 bases from J, with 12 bases in between. The CDR3 extends over 14 amino acids. Germline loops: CDR1 SGHKS, CDR2 YYEKEE (reference sequence). The CDR3 DNA reads as TGTGCCAGCAGCTTGTTAGGGGAGGGGACTGAAGCTTTCTTT. Protein: CASSLLGEGTEAFF.